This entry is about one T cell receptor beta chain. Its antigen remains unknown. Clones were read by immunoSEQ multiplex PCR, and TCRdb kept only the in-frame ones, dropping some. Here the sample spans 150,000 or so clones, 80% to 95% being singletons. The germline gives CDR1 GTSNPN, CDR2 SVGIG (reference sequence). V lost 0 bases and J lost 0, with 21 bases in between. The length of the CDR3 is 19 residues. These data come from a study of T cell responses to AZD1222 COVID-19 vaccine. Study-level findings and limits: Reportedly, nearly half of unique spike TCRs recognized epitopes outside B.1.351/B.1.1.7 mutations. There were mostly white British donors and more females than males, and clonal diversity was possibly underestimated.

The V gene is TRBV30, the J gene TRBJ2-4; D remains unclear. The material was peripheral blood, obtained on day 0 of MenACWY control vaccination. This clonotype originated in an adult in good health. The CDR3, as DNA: TGTGCCTGGAGTGTTTCATGGTTAAGGAGCGCTGTAGCCAAAAACATTCAGTACTTC. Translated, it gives CAWSVSWLRSAVAKNIQYF.